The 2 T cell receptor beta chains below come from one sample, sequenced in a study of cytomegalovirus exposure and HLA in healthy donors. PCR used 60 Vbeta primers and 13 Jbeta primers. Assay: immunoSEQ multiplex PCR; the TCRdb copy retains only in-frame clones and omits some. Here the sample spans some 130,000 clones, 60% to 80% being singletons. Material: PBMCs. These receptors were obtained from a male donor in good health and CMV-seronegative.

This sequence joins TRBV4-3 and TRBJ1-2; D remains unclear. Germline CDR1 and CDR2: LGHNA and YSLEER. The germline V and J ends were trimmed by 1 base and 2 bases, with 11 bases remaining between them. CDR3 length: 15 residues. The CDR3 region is CASSQGTAQNYGYTF. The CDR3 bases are TGCGCCAGCAGCCAAGGAACGGCACAGAACTATGGCTACACCTTC.

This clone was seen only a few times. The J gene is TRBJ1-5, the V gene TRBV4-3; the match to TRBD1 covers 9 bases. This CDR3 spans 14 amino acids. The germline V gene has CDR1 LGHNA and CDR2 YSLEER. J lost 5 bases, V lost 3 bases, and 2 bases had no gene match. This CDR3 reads CASSQRTGDQPQHF. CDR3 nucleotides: TGCGCCAGCAGCCAGAGGACAGGGGATCAGCCCCAGCATTTT.